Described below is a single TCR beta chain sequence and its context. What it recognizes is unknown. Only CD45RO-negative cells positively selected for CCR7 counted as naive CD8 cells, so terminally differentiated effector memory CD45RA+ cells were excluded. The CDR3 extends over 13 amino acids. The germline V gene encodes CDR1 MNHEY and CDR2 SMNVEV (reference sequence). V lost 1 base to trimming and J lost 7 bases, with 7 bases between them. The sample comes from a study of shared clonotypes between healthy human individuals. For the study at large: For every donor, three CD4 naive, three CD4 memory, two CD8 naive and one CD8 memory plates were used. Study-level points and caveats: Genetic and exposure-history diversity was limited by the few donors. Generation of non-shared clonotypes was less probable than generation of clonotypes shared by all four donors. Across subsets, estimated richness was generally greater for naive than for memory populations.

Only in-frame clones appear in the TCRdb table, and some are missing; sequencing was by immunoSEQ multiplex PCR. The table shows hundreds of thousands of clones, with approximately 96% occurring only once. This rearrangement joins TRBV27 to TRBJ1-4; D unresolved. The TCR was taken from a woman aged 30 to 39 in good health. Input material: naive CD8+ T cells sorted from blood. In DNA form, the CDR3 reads TGTGCCAGCAGTTTATTGGGCACTGAAAAACTGTTTTTT. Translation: CASSLLGTEKLFF.